This T cell receptor beta chain was sequenced in a study of blood T cells in healthy people across ages. Notes on the study in general: Any conclusive comparison of naive versus antigen-experienced cells was prevented by using unsorted PBMCs.

The use of a sample-barcoded 5' primer and a J-beta primer mix characterized a second PCR of 7 to 11 cycles. TCRdb called the 5' RACE reads again in MiXCR, with one record for every CDR3 protein. The profile shows more than 1.4 million distinct CDR3 sequences, around 39% of them singletons. Collection of about 9.4 milliliters of peripheral blood was performed for each donor. The CDR3 totals 15 residues. V lost 3 bases, J lost 2 bases, and 7 bases stayed unmatched. CDR1 SGHRS and CDR2 YFSETQ come from the germline V gene. Of note for this clonotype: Its antigen is still unknown.

The rearrangement uses TRBV5-1 and TRBJ2-7; TRBD1 aligns across 8 bases. This receptor was obtained from a woman in her late teens or twenties in good health. Sequenced sample: blood. CDR3: CASSSNRGAAYEQYF. For the CDR3, the DNA is TGCGCCAGCAGCTCTAACAGGGGGGCCGCCTACGAGCAGTACTTC.